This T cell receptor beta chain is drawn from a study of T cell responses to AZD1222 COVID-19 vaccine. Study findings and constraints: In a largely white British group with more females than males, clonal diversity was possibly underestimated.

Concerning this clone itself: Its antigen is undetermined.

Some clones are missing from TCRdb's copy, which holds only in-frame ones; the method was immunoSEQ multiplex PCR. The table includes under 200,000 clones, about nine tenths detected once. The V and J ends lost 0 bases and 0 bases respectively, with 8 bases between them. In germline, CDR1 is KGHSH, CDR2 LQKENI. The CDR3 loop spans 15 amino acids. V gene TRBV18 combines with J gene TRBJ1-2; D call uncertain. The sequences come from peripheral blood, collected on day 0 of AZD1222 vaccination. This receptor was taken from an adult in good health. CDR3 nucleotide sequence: TGTGCCAGCTCACCACCCCCAGGAGCTAACTATGGCTACACCTTC. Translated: CASSPPPGANYGYTF.